This passage covers 30 T cell receptor beta chains from one sample sequenced in a study of T-cell reconstitution after alpha-beta-depleted transplantation in children. Unique molecular identifiers were used in preparing the TCRbeta library. In TCRdb, the PCR reads were re-called with MiXCR into one record per CDR3 protein. This sample has approximately 640,000 distinct CDR3 sequences, with 16% found just once. The source was PBMCs from the stem cell graft donor, collected from the stem cell graft. The receptors derive from a human donor who donated a stem cell graft to a child with acute myeloid leukemia.

The rearrangement joins TRBV7-2 to TRBJ2-7; D gene unclear. The V end was cut by 1 base, the J end by 1 base, with 8 bases between. The CDR3 totals 14 residues. Germline lookup yields CDR1 SGHTA and CDR2 FQGNSA. CDR3 protein: CASSLVPESYEQYF. As DNA, the CDR3 is TGTGCCAGCAGCTTAGTCCCAGAATCCTACGAGCAGTACTTC.

The sample holds a few counts of this clonotype. The rearrangement uses TRBV20-1 and TRBJ1-1, with D maybe TRBD1 (6 bases). CDR1 DFQATT and CDR2 SNEGSKA come from the germline V gene (reference sequence). Trimming took off 6 bases at V and 0 bases at J, with 14 bases between the two ends. This CDR3 contains 14 residues. CDR3 DNA sequence: TGCAGTGCGCGGAGGGGGGGGATGAACACTGAAGCTTTCTTT. Amino acids: CSARRGGMNTEAFF.

Comment on this clonotype: This clone may be a read error of a much larger clone one base away. The CDR3 DNA follows: TGTGCCAGCAGCTTATCCTACGACGAAGGGCGGGGGTATGGCTACACCTTC. Its translation: CASSLSYDEGRGYGYTF. J is TRBJ1-2 and V is TRBV7-2, with D perhaps TRBD1 (5 bases). CDR1 and CDR2 from the germline V gene are SGHTA and FQGNSA. The CDR3 is 17 residues long. V was trimmed by 2 bases and J by 5 bases, leaving 21 bases between them.

The V and J genes are TRBV12-3 or TRBV12-4 and TRBJ1-2; 9 nucleotides agree with TRBD1. V trimming: 7 bases; J trimming: 8 bases; junction bases outside the gene matches: 11. The CDR3 totals 14 residues. The DNA of the CDR3 is TGTGCCAGCACCTTTTCCACAGGGGGCTGGGGCTACACCTTC. Translation: CASTFSTGGWGYTF.

This clonotype was detected a few times. This chain connects TRBV5-6 to TRBJ1-3, with D possibly matching TRBD1 (6 bases). The germline V gene has CDR1 SGHDT and CDR2 YYEEEE. The CDR3 is 15 amino acids. V was cut by 4 bases and J by 3 bases, with 14 bases left in between. The CDR3 is CASSQVDSLGNTIYF. The CDR3 DNA reads TGTGCCAGCAGCCAGGTGGACAGTCTTGGAAACACCATATATTTT. The full variable domain, rest sourced from reference TRBV5-6 and TRBJ1-3, is DAGVTQSPTHLIKTRGQQVTLRCSPKSGHDTVSWYQQALGQGPQFIFQYYEEEERQRGNFPDRFSGHQFPNYSSELNVNALLLGDSALYLCASSQVDSLGNTIYFGEGSWLTVV.

This clonotype was seen many times. This rearrangement joins TRBV29-1 to TRBJ1-4; 7 bases agree with TRBD1. The germline gives CDR1 SQVTM, CDR2 ANQGSEA. The trim removed 7 bases at V and 5 bases at J, leaving 4 bases unmatched. This CDR3 region has 12 residues. DNA for the CDR3: TGCAGCGCGACAGGGAACAATGAAAAACTGTTTTTT. Translation: CSATGNNEKLFF.

Only a few counts were recorded for this clonotype. This chain uses TRBV5-5 with TRBJ2-1; 8 positions agree with TRBD1. CDR1 is SGHKS, CDR2 YYEKEE, per germline (reference sequence). The ends lost 6 bases at V and 6 bases at J; junction bases unmatched: 5. The CDR3 consists of 13 residues. DNA of the CDR3: TGTGCCAGCAACTCTGACAGGGGCAATGAGCAGTTCTTC. This encodes CASNSDRGNEQFF. The whole variable domain, remainder taken from reference TRBV5-5 and TRBJ2-1, is DAGVTQSPTHLIKTRGQQVTLRCSPISGHKSVSWYQQVLGQGPQFIFQYYEKEERGRGNFPDRFSARQFPNYSSELNVNALLLGDSALYLCASNSDRGNEQFFGPGTRLTVL.

Only a few counts were recorded for this clonotype. The CDR3 coding sequence is TGTGCCACCAGTGACCCGACCGGCGGGGGGCACACAGATACGCAGTATTTT. It codes for CATSDPTGGGHTDTQYF. This rearrangement joins TRBV24-1 to TRBJ2-3, with 8 bases matching TRBD2. V gave up 4 bases and J gave up 2 bases; unmatched junction bases: 10. Per germline, CDR1 KGHDR and CDR2 SFDVKD. The length of the CDR3 is 17 residues.

In its sample, this clonotype was seen many times. The chain couples TRBV20-1 to TRBJ1-1; 9 bases align to TRBD1. V was clipped by 3 bases and J by 4 bases; unmatched bases: 6. Germline V CDR1 and CDR2: DFQATT, SNEGSKA (reference sequence). This CDR3 has 14 amino acids. CDR3: CSARDRGGSTEAFF. DNA of the CDR3: TGCAGTGCTAGGGACAGGGGAGGGAGCACTGAAGCTTTCTTT.

In this sample, this clonotype turned up many times. The chain combines TRBV15 with TRBJ2-1; D is perhaps TRBD1 (5 bases). Germline V gene lookup returns CDR1 LNHNV and CDR2 YYDKDF (reference sequence). Trimming removed 8 bases at V and 4 bases at J, with 15 bases between. This CDR3 is 14 amino acids long. The CDR3 DNA reads as TGTGCCACCGCCTTTTTCAAGGGGTACAATGAGCAGTTCTTC. It specifies CATAFFKGYNEQFF.

This clonotype was detected only a few times. V gene TRBV5-5 combines with J gene TRBJ2-1; D is unresolved. Trimming left V 5 bases short and J 7 bases short, with 13 bases between. This CDR3 region has 13 residues. The germline V gene encodes CDR1 SGHKS and CDR2 YYEKEE (reference sequence). CDR3 bases: TGTGCCAGCAGTTCGGAGCTTTGGAATGAGCAGTTCTTC. Amino acids: CASSSELWNEQFF. Looking up the rest from reference TRBV5-5 and TRBJ2-1 gives the full variable domain: DAGVTQSPTHLIKTRGQQVTLRCSPISGHKSVSWYQQVLGQGPQFIFQYYEKEERGRGNFPDRFSARQFPNYSSELNVNALLLGDSALYLCASSSELWNEQFFGPGTRLTVL.

Ten or more counts support this clonotype. CDR3 residues: CASSLGGAHNEQFF. Here the CDR3 DNA reads TGTGCCAGCAGCTTAGGAGGGGCCCACAATGAGCAGTTCTTC. V and J are TRBV13 and TRBJ2-1; D possibly corresponds to TRBD1 (5 bases). The V gene lost 0 bases and the J gene lost 5 bases, with 8 bases spanning the gap. The CDR3 is 14 amino acids. Looked up from germline, CDR1 is PRHDT and CDR2 is FYEKMQ (reference sequence).

This clonotype was counted between two and nine times. This sequence joins TRBV20-1 and TRBJ2-1, with 8 bases fitting TRBD2. The CDR3 is 12 residues long. V shed 2 bases and J 14 bases; nucleotides not matched to a gene: 8. The germline V gene has CDR1 DFQATT and CDR2 SNEGSKA (reference sequence). The CDR3 region is CSARSSGTSKFF. In nucleotides, the CDR3 is TGCAGTGCTAGATCTTCCGGGACTAGTAAGTTCTTC.

This clonotype was recorded many times. V is TRBV9 and J is TRBJ2-1, with D perhaps matching TRBD1 (6 bases). Per germline, CDR1 SGDLS and CDR2 YYNGEE. This CDR3 comprises 13 residues. The V end was cut by 3 bases, the J end by 4 bases, with 8 bases between. The CDR3 reads CASSERGYNEQFF. DNA of the CDR3: TGTGCCAGCAGCGAGAGGGGGTACAATGAGCAGTTCTTC.

This clonotype has at least ten counts. The V call is TRBV20-1, the J call TRBJ2-2; the D is unclear. This CDR3 comprises 12 residues. Germline V gene data show CDR1 as DFQATT and CDR2 as SNEGSKA (reference sequence). V lost 6 bases and J 6 bases, leaving 11 bases between the germline ends. CDR3 sequence: CSAYSVAGELFF. The CDR3 coding sequence is TGCAGTGCGTATTCAGTGGCCGGGGAGCTGTTTTTT.

This clonotype was detected many times. The V call is TRBV20-1, the J call TRBJ1-1, with D possibly being TRBD1 (6 bases). Germline lookup yields CDR1 DFQATT and CDR2 SNEGSKA (reference sequence). With 1 base removed from V and 3 bases from J, the gap between germline ends came to 15 bases. The length of the CDR3 is 15 residues. CDR3 residues: CSARGGRGVDTEAFF. CDR3 sequence (DNA): TGCAGTGCTAGAGGGGGGCGGGGAGTGGACACTGAAGCTTTCTTT.

Ten or more counts support this clonotype. J is TRBJ2-1 and V is TRBV29-1; unclear D gene. The germline gives CDR1 SQVTM, CDR2 ANQGSEA. The CDR3 is 10 residues long. The V and J ends lost 4 bases and 6 bases respectively, with 4 bases between them. DNA of the CDR3: TGCAGCGTTGTCCGCAATGAGCAGTTCTTC. Protein sequence: CSVVRNEQFF.

Many counts were recorded for this clonotype. The chain combines TRBV12-3 or TRBV12-4 with TRBJ2-3; the D call may be TRBD1 or TRBD2 (5 bases each). This CDR3 has 16 amino acids. Trimming removed 3 bases from V and 2 bases from J, with 15 bases in between. The CDR3 sequence: CASSFSGADHTDTQYF. CDR3 DNA sequence: TGTGCCAGCAGTTTCTCCGGGGCCGACCACACAGATACGCAGTATTTT.

A few counts support this clonotype. V gene TRBV4-1 combines with J gene TRBJ1-3; 9 nucleotides line up with TRBD1. The CDR3 is 17 residues long. V was pared by 4 bases and J by 2 bases, with 9 bases of the junction left unmatched. Germline loops: CDR1 MGHRA, CDR2 YSYEKL. The CDR3 protein is CASSPDRDRDAGNTIYF. CDR3 DNA: TGCGCCAGCAGCCCTGACCGGGACAGGGATGCTGGAAACACCATATATTTT.

This clonotype appeared a few times. The gene calls are TRBV12-3 or TRBV12-4 and TRBJ2-3; 13 positions match TRBD2. The J segment lost 5 bases and the V segment lost 3 bases, leaving 11 bases of the junction unmatched. This CDR3 contains 18 residues. CDR3 region: CASSFVLAGGQPVDTQYF. In DNA form, the CDR3 reads TGTGCCAGCAGTTTTGTACTAGCGGGGGGGCAACCGGTAGATACGCAGTATTTT.

This chain links TRBV3-1 with TRBJ2-5, with TRBD2 identical over 8 bases. This CDR3 has 17 residues. The V and J ends lost 0 bases and 0 bases, in that order; junction bases with no gene match: 6. From germline, CDR1 is LGHDT and CDR2 YNNKEL (reference sequence). The CDR3 reads CASSQDLSSGYQETQYF. In nucleotides, the CDR3 is TGTGCCAGCAGCCAAGATCTGTCTAGCGGGTACCAAGAGACCCAGTACTTC.

This clonotype was seen ten or more times. The J gene is TRBJ2-1, the V gene TRBV15; TRBD1 matches 11 bases. Germline V gives CDR1 LNHNV, CDR2 YYDKDF (reference sequence). CDR3 length: 15 amino acids. The junction had 6 bases not matched to a gene; V was cut back by 2 bases and J by 9 bases. The CDR3 region has the DNA TGTGCCACCAGCAGATGGGGACAGGGGGTGAGTGAGCAGTTCTTC. It yields the protein CATSRWGQGVSEQFF.

CDR3 sequence: CASSGPWRTEAFF. The CDR3 coding sequence is TGTGCCAGCAGTGGACCTTGGCGGACTGAAGCTTTCTTT. The V call is TRBV25-1, the J call TRBJ1-1; the D is unclear. The V and J ends lost 4 bases and 5 bases respectively, with 11 bases between them. Per germline, CDR1 MGHDK and CDR2 SYGVNS. The CDR3 sequence is 13 residues long.

The chain uses TRBV28 and TRBJ2-2; TRBD1 matches at 8 bases. V shed 7 bases, J shed 0 bases, and the junction held 4 bases outside the gene matches. The CDR3 contains 15 residues. The V gene's germline CDR1 is MDHEN and CDR2 SYDVKM. Written as DNA, the CDR3 is TGTGCCAGCATGGGACAGGTCACGAACACCGGGGAGCTGTTTTTT. Its protein product is CASMGQVTNTGELFF.

The genes are TRBV28 and TRBJ2-7, with TRBD2 matching 10 bases. The CDR3 is 14 residues long. V shed 6 bases and J 2 bases; nucleotides not matched to a gene: 4. The germline V gene encodes CDR1 MDHEN and CDR2 SYDVKM. The CDR3 DNA reads as TGTGCCAGCAGAATTAGCGGGGGGACCTACGAGCAGTACGTC. Its translation: CASRISGGTYEQYV.

V and J are TRBV5-4 and TRBJ1-2; 12 bases map to TRBD1. V was clipped by 0 bases and J by 4 bases; unmatched bases: 7. Germline V gene sequence: CDR1 SGHNT, CDR2 YYREEE (reference sequence). CDR3 length: 17 amino acids. Written as DNA, the CDR3 is TGTGCCAGCAGCTTGGGGGACAGGGGGCAGAGGCTCTATGGCTACACCTTC. It yields the protein CASSLGDRGQRLYGYTF. The whole variable domain, filled in from reference TRBV5-4 and TRBJ1-2, reads ETGVTQSPTHLIKTRGQQVTLRCSSQSGHNTVSWYQQALGQGPQFIFQYYREEENGRGNFPPRFSGLQFPNYSSELNVNALELDDSALYLCASSLGDRGQRLYGYTFGSGTRLTVV.

The table lists this clonotype with a count of one. This chain joins TRBV7-6 and TRBJ1-1; a weak D match, TRBD1 (6 bases). The CDR3 runs 19 residues. Germline CDR1 and CDR2: SGHVS and FNYEAQ. Deletions cut 5 bases from V and 5 bases from J, with 30 bases between. CDR3 region: CASSLTLGPSGAGKTEAFF. In nucleotides, the CDR3 is TGTGCCAGCAGCCTAACCTTAGGCCCCTCGGGGGCCGGAAAGACTGAAGCTTTCTTT.

This clonotype was counted at least ten times. The chain has TRBV5-1 and TRBJ2-1, with D possibly called TRBD1 or TRBD2 (5 bases each). Trimming removed 4 bases from V and 7 bases from J, with 12 bases in between. This CDR3 has 13 residues. Per germline, CDR1 SGHRS and CDR2 YFSETQ. The CDR3: CASSPLWGNEQFF. The CDR3 DNA sequence: TGCGCCAGCAGCCCGCTTTGGGGGAATGAGCAGTTCTTC.

This clonotype was seen ten or more times. The chain carries TRBV12-3 or TRBV12-4 and TRBJ2-7; D call uncertain. The CDR3 contains 12 residues. V gave up 6 bases and J gave up 3 bases, with 9 bases separating them. CDR3 protein: CASSSKNYEQYF. CDR3 nucleotides: TGTGCCAGCAGCTCGAAAAACTACGAGCAGTACTTC.

This clonotype has a count of ten or more. The chain links TRBV5-6 to TRBJ2-5, with a tentative D call TRBD1 (6 bases). The V and J ends lost 4 bases and 5 bases respectively, with 18 bases between them. This CDR3 comprises 15 residues. Germline-derived CDR1 and CDR2 are SGHDT and YYEEEE. The CDR3 protein is CASSLLDSRGETQYF. CDR3 bases: TGTGCCAGCAGCCTCCTGGACAGCCGTGGGGAGACCCAGTACTTC.